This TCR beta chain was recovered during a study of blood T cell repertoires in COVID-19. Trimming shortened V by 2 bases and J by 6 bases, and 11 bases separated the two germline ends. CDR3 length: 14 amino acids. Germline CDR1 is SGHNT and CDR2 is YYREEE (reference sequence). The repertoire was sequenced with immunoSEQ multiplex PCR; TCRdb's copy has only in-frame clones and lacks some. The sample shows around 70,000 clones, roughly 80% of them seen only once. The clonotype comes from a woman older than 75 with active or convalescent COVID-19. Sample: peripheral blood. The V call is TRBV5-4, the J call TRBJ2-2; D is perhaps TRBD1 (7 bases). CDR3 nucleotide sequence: TGTGCCAGCAGCTTCTCCAGGGGGGCCGGGGAGCTGTTTTTT. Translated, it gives CASSFSRGAGELFF.